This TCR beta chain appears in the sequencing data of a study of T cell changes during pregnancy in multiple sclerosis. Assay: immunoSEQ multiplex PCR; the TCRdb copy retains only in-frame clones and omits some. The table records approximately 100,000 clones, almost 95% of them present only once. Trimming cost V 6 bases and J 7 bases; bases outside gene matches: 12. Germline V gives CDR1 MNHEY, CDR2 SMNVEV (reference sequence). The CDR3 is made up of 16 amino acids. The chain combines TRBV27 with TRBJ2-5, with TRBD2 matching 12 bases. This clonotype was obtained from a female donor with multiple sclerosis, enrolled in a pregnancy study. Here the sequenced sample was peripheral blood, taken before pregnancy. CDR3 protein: CASRKAGLAGRGTQYF. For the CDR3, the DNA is TGTGCCAGCAGGAAAGCTGGACTAGCGGGGAGGGGGACCCAGTACTTC.